The 22 T cell receptor beta chains given below trace back to one sample, sequenced in a study of T-cell reconstitution after alpha-beta-depleted transplantation in children. Using unique molecular identifiers, the investigators prepared the TCRbeta library. TCRdb passed the PCR reads through MiXCR, listing each CDR3 protein once. The sample lists about 980,000 distinct CDR3 sequences, about 29% seen once, with over 25% in the top ten. Source: PBMCs, mostly from graft donor cells, taken 360 days after TCRalphabeta/CD19-depleted stem cell transplant. These receptor sequences come from a boy under two years old who had a stem cell transplant for SCID, so the T cells may come from the graft donor.

The genes are TRBV20-1 and TRBJ1-1; D gene uncertain. Deletions cut 5 bases from V and 1 base from J, with 5 bases between. Per the germline V gene, CDR1 is DFQATT and CDR2 is SNEGSKA (reference sequence). The CDR3 runs 11 residues. The CDR3 is CSAERNTEAFF. The CDR3 bases are TGCAGTGCTGAGAGGAACACTGAAGCTTTCTTT.

The chain joins TRBV11-1 to TRBJ1-4; D remains ambiguous. The V gene's germline CDR1 is SGHAT and CDR2 FQDESV (reference sequence). The V and J ends lost 7 bases and 3 bases respectively, with 27 bases between them. This CDR3 is built from 19 residues. CDR3 residues: CASNFLSMDLSSPNEKLFF. The DNA for the CDR3 is TGTGCCAGCAACTTCTTGTCCATGGACCTCTCCTCACCTAATGAAAAACTGTTTTTT.

V and J are TRBV24-1 and TRBJ2-7; D is possibly TRBD2 (5 bases). V lost 3 bases to trimming and J lost 2 bases, with 13 bases between them. CDR3 length: 15 residues. The germline V gene has CDR1 KGHDR and CDR2 SFDVKD. For the CDR3, the DNA is TGTGCCACCAGTGATACGGGAAGCCTCCCCTACGAGCAGTACTTC. Its protein is CATSDTGSLPYEQYF.

The rearrangement uses TRBV12-3 or TRBV12-4 and TRBJ2-2; TRBD1 matches at 8 bases. The CDR3 consists of 14 residues. After removal of 8 bases from V and 3 bases from J, the junction contained 5 bases not matched to a gene. The CDR3 reads CASAGGPYTGELFF. In DNA, the CDR3 is TGTGCCAGCGCAGGGGGCCCTTACACCGGGGAGCTGTTTTTT.

This clonotype was detected only a few times. The chain uses TRBV20-1 and TRBJ2-3; 7 bases match TRBD1. The trim removed 5 bases at V and 6 bases at J, leaving 14 bases unmatched. This CDR3 is built from 15 residues. Germline values: CDR1 DFQATT, CDR2 SNEGSKA (reference sequence). The CDR3 is CSAPEGGYVSDTQYF. As DNA, the CDR3 is TGCAGTGCTCCAGAAGGGGGCTACGTTTCGGATACGCAGTATTTT.

V gene TRBV24-1 combines with J gene TRBJ2-2; maybe TRBD2 (6 bases). V lost 0 bases, J lost 0 bases, and 10 bases lay in between. The CDR3 totals 17 residues. Germline V gene data show CDR1 as KGHDR and CDR2 as SFDVKD. The chain's CDR3 is CATSDLLGTANTGELFF. The CDR3 DNA reads as TGTGCCACCAGTGATTTGCTCGGGACTGCGAACACCGGGGAGCTGTTTTTT.

This chain links TRBV3-1 with TRBJ2-4, with 8 bases identical to TRBD2. The CDR3 has 16 amino acids. Per the germline V gene, CDR1 is LGHDT and CDR2 is YNNKEL (reference sequence). V lost 2 bases to trimming and J lost 1 base; unmatched junction nucleotides: 4. As DNA, the CDR3 is TGTGCCAGCAGCCAACATAGCGGGGACGCCAAAAACATTCAGTACTTC. This translates into CASSQHSGDAKNIQYF.

A few counts support this clonotype. For the CDR3, the DNA is TGTGCCAGCAGCATTGCGGGGGGACAACAAGAGACCCAGTACTTC. As protein: CASSIAGGQQETQYF. This chain links TRBV7-9 with TRBJ2-5, with 8 bases fitting TRBD2. CDR1 and CDR2 (germline): SEHNR, FQNEAQ (reference sequence). With 5 bases clipped from V and 2 bases from J, the junction kept 7 bases outside the gene matches. The CDR3 has 15 amino acids.

The chain couples TRBV9 to TRBJ2-5; unclear D gene. Germline V CDR1 and CDR2: SGDLS, YYNGEE. V lost 4 bases, J lost 7 bases, and 14 bases lay in between. The CDR3 runs to 13 residues. The CDR3 DNA follows: TGTGCCAGCAGCTTCCGGGTCGACGGGACCCAGTACTTC. Translating gives CASSFRVDGTQYF. Filled out from reference TRBV9 and TRBJ2-5, the complete variable domain reads DSGVTQTPKHLITATGQRVTLRCSPRSGDLSVYWYQQSLDQGLQFLIQYYNGEERAKGNILERFSAQQFPDLHSELNLSSLELGDSALYFCASSFRVDGTQYFGPGTRLLVL.

This chain uses TRBV6-1 with TRBJ2-7; 8 nucleotides align to TRBD1. V lost 3 bases and J lost 4; bases outside the gene matches: 8. Per germline, CDR1 MNHNS and CDR2 SASEGT. The CDR3 is 15 amino acids. The CDR3 DNA sequence: TGTGCCAGCAGTGATCGTCGTCAGGGGGCTTACGAGCAGTACTTC. It specifies CASSDRRQGAYEQYF.

This clonotype has just a few counts. The V and J genes are TRBV29-1 and TRBJ1-1; D is ambiguous. Between the trimmed V and J ends, which lost 4 bases and 3 bases, there was a span of 6 bases. CDR3 length: 11 amino acids. Germline CDR1 SQVTM, CDR2 ANQGSEA. CDR3 loop: CSVVVDTEAFF. The CDR3 DNA is TGCAGCGTTGTGGTTGACACTGAAGCTTTCTTT.

This chain links TRBV5-1 with TRBJ2-3; 8 positions match TRBD1. V dropped 3 bases and J dropped 2; count of bases not matched to a gene: 5. CDR1 and CDR2 from the germline V gene are SGHRS and YFSETQ. The CDR3 runs to 15 residues. As DNA, the CDR3 is TGCGCCAGCAGCTACCGGGACAGGACCACAGATACGCAGTATTTT. Amino acids: CASSYRDRTTDTQYF.

The chain combines TRBV24-1 with TRBJ1-2; possible D gene TRBD1, 6 bases. This CDR3 is 13 amino acids long. Germline V lookup: CDR1 KGHDR, CDR2 SFDVKD. Trimming took off 9 bases at V and 8 bases at J, with 18 bases between the two ends. CDR3 sequence reads: CATGSAGAVGYTF. The CDR3 coding sequence is TGTGCCACCGGGTCGGCGGGGGCAGTAGGCTACACCTTC.

This chain joins TRBV14 and TRBJ2-5, with 11 bases lining up with TRBD1. The germline gives CDR1 SGHDN, CDR2 FVKESK. Losses at the gene ends were 6 bases for V and 7 bases for J; bases not matched to a gene: 7. This CDR3 comprises 14 residues. The CDR3 region is CASRRQGTGGTQYF. In DNA form, the CDR3 reads TGTGCCAGCAGACGACAGGGGACAGGGGGGACCCAGTACTTC.

In this sample, this clonotype turned up a few times. This chain connects TRBV29-1 to TRBJ2-5; 12 nucleotides line up with TRBD2. This CDR3 contains 13 residues. Trimming took 4 bases from V and 4 from J; bases not matched to a gene: 1. CDR1 is SQVTM and CDR2 is ANQGSEA in the germline V gene. Written as DNA, the CDR3 is TGCAGCGTTGCTAGCGGGGGGGGAGAGACCCAGTACTTC. Translating it yields CSVASGGGETQYF. The full variable domain, completed using reference TRBV29-1 and TRBJ2-5, is SAVISQKPSRDICQRGTSLTIQCQVDSQVTMMFWYRQQPGQSLTLIATANQGSEATYESGFVIDKFPISRPNLTFSTLTVSNMSPEDSSIYLCSVASGGGETQYFGPGTRLLVL.

This rearrangement joins TRBV7-9 to TRBJ1-2; no clear D. V dropped 4 bases and J dropped 2 bases, with 8 bases sitting between them. CDR3 length: 13 amino acids. Germline V gives CDR1 SEHNR, CDR2 FQNEAQ (reference sequence). The CDR3: CASSYVNNYGYTF. The CDR3 coding sequence is TGTGCCAGCAGCTACGTAAACAACTATGGCTACACCTTC.

This clonotype was seen a handful of times. This chain connects TRBV20-1 to TRBJ2-7; perhaps D is TRBD1 or TRBD2 (6 bases each). CDR3 size: 14 residues. Germline V lookup: CDR1 DFQATT, CDR2 SNEGSKA (reference sequence). The V end was cut by 4 bases, the J end by 0 bases, with 13 bases between. CDR3 amino acids: CSANRGEGSYEQYF. The CDR3 DNA is TGCAGTGCTAATAGGGGGGAAGGCTCCTACGAGCAGTACTTC.

The chain recombines TRBV4-2 with TRBJ1-5; the D gene is possibly TRBD1 (5 bases). The germline V gene has CDR1 LGHNA and CDR2 YNFKEQ. The CDR3 consists of 16 residues. The ends were cut back, 4 bases at V and 5 bases at J, with 18 bases in the middle. CDR3 nucleotide sequence: TGTGCCAGCAGCCTCCAATGGCAGGGCCTCCATCAGCCCCAGCATTTT. This gives the protein CASSLQWQGLHQPQHF.

This clonotype was found a few times. The rearrangement joins TRBV28 to TRBJ1-1; 7 nucleotides match TRBD1. This CDR3 has 13 amino acids. V shed 6 bases, J shed 5 bases, and the junction held 6 bases outside the gene matches. Germline values: CDR1 MDHEN, CDR2 SYDVKM. CDR3 sequence: CASSTDRVTEAFF. The CDR3 DNA sequence: TGTGCCAGCAGCACCGACAGGGTAACTGAAGCTTTCTTT.

In its sample, this clonotype was seen a few times. The chain is built from TRBV7-3 and TRBJ1-2; TRBD1 might be the D (6 bases). V was pared by 5 bases and J by 8 bases, with 15 bases between. CDR3 length equals 13 residues. Germline loops: CDR1 SGHTA, CDR2 FQGTGA. CDR3 sequence: CASSPRRGTGYTF. The DNA of the CDR3 is TGTGCCAGCAGCCCCCGACGCGGGACAGGCTACACCTTC.

The chain joins TRBV4-2 to TRBJ2-7; no firm D call. In germline, CDR1 is LGHNA, CDR2 YNFKEQ. With 1 base removed from V and 6 bases from J, the gap between germline ends came to 7 bases. The CDR3 totals 12 residues. DNA of the CDR3: TGTGCCAGCAGCCAAGTCCCCACCGAGCAGTACTTC. Amino acids: CASSQVPTEQYF.

A few counts support this clonotype. The chain combines TRBV18 with TRBJ2-7; perhaps D is TRBD1 or TRBD2 (5 bases each). Germline values: CDR1 KGHSH, CDR2 LQKENI. The CDR3 consists of 14 residues. V was cut by 5 bases and J by 1 base, with 12 bases left in between. For the CDR3, the DNA is TGTGCCAGCTCATTAACCGGGGCGTCCTACGAGCAGTACTTC. The encoded protein is CASSLTGASYEQYF.